This entry lists 3 T cell receptor beta chains sequenced from one sample in a study of identical twins. TCRdb re-derived calls from the 5' RACE reads in MiXCR, one entry per CDR3 protein. Of roughly 240,000 distinct CDR3 sequences listed, roughly 7% were seen once; the top ten hold 3.5% to 4%. Another study also made use of these data, one on yellow fever vaccine responses in identical twins.

Sequenced input: memory (CD45RO+) T cells sorted from blood. The source is a woman aged 18-29 years in good health.

This clonotype has a handful of counts. This chain links TRBV27 with TRBJ1-6, with D maybe TRBD1 (5 bases). V gave up 3 bases and J gave up 9 bases, with 15 bases separating them. The CDR3 runs 15 residues. Germline V lookup: CDR1 MNHEY, CDR2 SMNVEV (reference sequence). CDR3 bases: TGTGCCAGCAGTTTTAAGGGACCGCCTTTTTCACCCCTCCACTTT. This encodes CASSFKGPPFSPLHF.

This chain links TRBV3-1 with TRBJ2-5, with 11 positions matching TRBD2. The CDR3 extends over 18 amino acids. From germline, CDR1 is LGHDT and CDR2 YNNKEL (reference sequence). V shed 1 base and J 5 bases; nucleotides not matched to a gene: 12. This CDR3 reads CASSQGLLAGEGGETQYF. CDR3 coding DNA: TGTGCCAGCAGCCAAGGTTTACTAGCGGGAGAAGGTGGTGAGACCCAGTACTTC.

The table lists this clonotype with many counts. This rearrangement joins TRBV5-6 to TRBJ2-7; 7 nucleotides align to TRBD1. V lost 3 bases, J lost 1 base, and 7 bases stayed unmatched. CDR1 and CDR2 (germline): SGHDT, YYEEEE. The CDR3 runs to 15 residues. CDR3 DNA sequence: TGTGCCAGCAGCTCAGGGGGTCGGGGATCCTACGAGCAGTACTTC. Translation gives CASSSGGRGSYEQYF.